The entry below describes one T cell receptor (beta chain). Its antigen remains unidentified. TCRdb passed the 5' RACE reads through MiXCR, listing each CDR3 protein once. The table records 100,000 to 150,000 distinct CDR3 sequences, 8.9% of them present only once. The source of the sample is a study of T cells after yellow fever vaccination. Study-wide context: Low-cell-number fractions underwent preparation using SMART-Seq v4 Ultra Low Input.

Whole-study results and caveats: Overlap between CD4 and CD8 compartments was detected for a small share of clonotypes. It was a weaker secondary response, yet one that peaked faster, at day 5 versus 15.

This receptor was taken from a young man who received the YFV17D yellow fever vaccine. The sample consisted of CD8+ T cells sorted from PBMCs, taken on the day of the yellow fever booster vaccination.

This chain's CDR3 is CASSLSSGQYYEQYF. Here the CDR3 DNA reads TGTGCCAGCAGTTTGAGTAGCGGGCAATACTACGAGCAGTACTTC. The rearrangement uses TRBV12-3 or TRBV12-4 and TRBJ2-7; 7 positions agree with TRBD2. Trimming removed 3 bases from V and 3 bases from J; junction bases left unmatched: 8. This CDR3 is built from 15 residues.